One sample yielded the 18 T cell receptor beta chains listed below, sequenced in a study of blood T cell repertoires in COVID-19. Method: immunoSEQ multiplex PCR; TCRdb's copy keeps in-frame clones and lacks some. The sample contains around 68,000 clones, about 81% of which appear only once. The sample taken for sequencing was peripheral blood. The receptor set was obtained from a human donor in a cohort sampled during active COVID-19.

The chain links TRBV30 to TRBJ2-7; possible D gene TRBD1, 6 bases. Looked up from germline, CDR1 is GTSNPN and CDR2 is SVGIG (reference sequence). This CDR3 has 13 residues. Trimming took 2 bases from V and 4 from J, leaving 12 bases between them. The CDR3 here is CAWSSQGGYEQYF. The CDR3 nucleotides are TGTGCCTGGAGTTCACAGGGTGGATACGAGCAGTACTTC.

This rearrangement joins TRBV29-1 to TRBJ1-2; 7 bases are shared with TRBD1. V dropped 4 bases and J dropped 7; count of bases not matched to a gene: 12. Germline V CDR1 and CDR2: SQVTM, ANQGSEA. The CDR3 loop spans 14 amino acids. The CDR3 sequence: CSVVEYRGFAGYTF. For the CDR3, the DNA is TGCAGCGTTGTAGAGTACAGGGGATTTGCTGGCTACACCTTC. The whole variable domain, remainder taken from reference TRBV29-1 and TRBJ1-2, is SAVISQKPSRDICQRGTSLTIQCQVDSQVTMMFWYRQQPGQSLTLIATANQGSEATYESGFVIDKFPISRPNLTFSTLTVSNMSPEDSSIYLCSVVEYRGFAGYTFGSGTRLTVV.

V gene TRBV6-4 combines with J gene TRBJ2-1; 11 bases align to TRBD2. In germline, CDR1 is MRHNA, CDR2 SNTAGT. This CDR3 is 15 amino acids long. Losses at the gene ends were 11 bases for V and 0 bases for J; bases not matched to a gene: 6. CDR3 loop: CAGVSGRASYNEQFF. CDR3 nucleotide sequence: TGTGCCGGGGTTAGCGGGAGGGCCTCCTACAATGAGCAGTTCTTC.

This chain joins TRBV19 and TRBJ1-5; a possible D gene is TRBD1 (6 bases). Between the trimmed V and J ends, which lost 3 bases and 3 bases, there was a span of 12 bases. Germline V gives CDR1 LNHDA, CDR2 SQIVND (reference sequence). This CDR3 region has 15 residues. DNA of the CDR3: TGTGCCAGTAGTATGGATACAGGGATCAATCAGCCCCAGCATTTT. This codes for CASSMDTGINQPQHF.

This clone has just a few counts. The chain links TRBV28 to TRBJ1-3, with TRBD1 matching 9 bases. The CDR3 has 16 residues. V shed 5 bases and J 1 base; nucleotides not matched to a gene: 6. The germline V gene has CDR1 MDHEN and CDR2 SYDVKM. The CDR3 loop reads CASSPPDRGSGNTIYF. The DNA of the CDR3 is TGTGCCAGCAGTCCTCCCGACAGGGGGTCTGGAAACACCATATATTTT.

The chain employs TRBV6-5 and TRBJ1-3, with 7 bases identical to TRBD1. Germline assignment: CDR1 MNHEY and CDR2 SVGAGI. The CDR3 length is 12 residues. The J segment lost 5 bases and the V segment lost 7 bases, leaving 2 bases of the junction unmatched. Here the CDR3 DNA reads TGTGCCAGCAAGGGGGCAAGAAACACCATATATTTT. Amino acids: CASKGARNTIYF.

This clone was seen once. The chain carries TRBV19 and TRBJ2-7; TRBD1 matches at 10 bases. CDR3 length: 20 residues. Germline CDR1 is LNHDA and CDR2 is SQIVND (reference sequence). J was trimmed by 1 base and V by 7 bases; bases with no gene match: 22. Here the CDR3 reads CASTRPGQGFFRSRSYEQYF. CDR3 DNA sequence: TGTGCCAGTACCCGTCCGGGACAGGGGTTTTTTCGGTCAAGATCCTACGAGCAGTACTTC.

The chain combines TRBV28 with TRBJ2-7; TRBD1 matches at 7 bases. This CDR3 comprises 14 residues. V trimming: 5 bases; J trimming: 0 bases; junction bases outside the gene matches: 4. Germline V CDR1 and CDR2: MDHEN, SYDVKM. In DNA, the CDR3 is TGTGCCAGCAGTCTAACAGGGGTCTCCTACGAGCAGTACTTC. Translated, it gives CASSLTGVSYEQYF.

The genes are TRBV24-1 and TRBJ2-1, with a weak D call TRBD2 (6 bases). The V gene lost 3 bases and the J gene lost 9 bases, with 8 bases spanning the gap. The CDR3 has 12 residues. Per the germline V gene, CDR1 is KGHDR and CDR2 is SFDVKD. CDR3 loop: CATSDRESEQFF. Here the CDR3 DNA reads TGTGCCACCAGTGATCGGGAGTCTGAGCAGTTCTTC.

CDR3 bases: TGTGCCTGCTTTCGGACTAGCGGGAGGGGGTCCTACGAGCAGTACTTC. This gives the protein CACFRTSGRGSYEQYF. The gene calls are TRBV30 and TRBJ2-7; the match to TRBD2 covers 15 bases. Germline V CDR1 and CDR2: GTSNPN, SVGIG (reference sequence). There are 16 residues in the CDR3. J gave up 1 base and V 6 bases, and 7 bases lay outside the gene matches. Full variable domain (remainder filled in from reference TRBV30 and TRBJ2-7): SQTIHQWPATLVQPVGSPLSLECTVEGTSNPNLYWYRQAAGRGLQLLFYSVGIGQISSEVPQNLSASRPQDRQFILSSKKLLLSDSGFYLCACFRTSGRGSYEQYFGPGTRLTVT.

The chain couples TRBV28 to TRBJ1-5, with TRBD1 matching over 11 bases. The trim removed 3 bases at V and 4 bases at J, leaving 2 bases unmatched. CDR3 length equals 15 residues. Germline assignment: CDR1 MDHEN and CDR2 SYDVKM. The CDR3 sequence: CASSFWDRGNQPQHF. CDR3 nucleotide sequence: TGTGCCAGCAGTTTTTGGGACAGGGGGAATCAGCCCCAGCATTTT. The entire variable domain, with the rest obtained from reference TRBV28 and TRBJ1-5, is as follows: DVKVTQSSRYLVKRTGEKVFLECVQDMDHENMFWYRQDPGLGLRLIYFSYDVKMKEKGDIPEGYSVSREKKERFSLILESASTNQTSMYLCASSFWDRGNQPQHFGDGTRLSIL.

The V and J genes are TRBV7-9 and TRBJ2-3; TRBD2 might be the D (6 bases). Germline V lookup: CDR1 SEHNR, CDR2 FQNEAQ (reference sequence). Trimming took 2 bases from V and 5 from J, leaving 14 bases between them. The CDR3 is 15 residues long. The CDR3 reads CASSLMGLPQDTQYF. CDR3 DNA: TGTGCCAGCAGCTTAATGGGACTCCCGCAAGATACGCAGTATTTT.

This chain links TRBV28 with TRBJ1-2; a possible D gene is TRBD1 (5 bases). The CDR3 has 13 amino acids. V lost 2 bases and J 9 bases, leaving 13 bases between the germline ends. Per germline, CDR1 MDHEN and CDR2 SYDVKM. The CDR3 is CASSLTWGNRYTF. The CDR3 region has the DNA TGTGCCAGCAGTTTAACGTGGGGCAATCGCTACACCTTC.

Only a few counts were recorded for this clone. The gene calls are TRBV19 and TRBJ1-1, with unresolved D. The CDR3 runs 13 residues. Germline V gene sequence: CDR1 LNHDA, CDR2 SQIVND (reference sequence). Trimming stripped 5 bases from V and 3 bases from J, with 10 bases between. The CDR3 is CASSPGRDTEAFF. DNA for the CDR3: TGTGCCAGTAGTCCGGGGAGGGACACTGAAGCTTTCTTT.

This clone is a singleton in its sample. The J gene is TRBJ1-1, the V gene TRBV6-1; D not resolved. This CDR3 spans 15 amino acids. Trimming took off 2 bases at V and 4 bases at J, with 14 bases between the two ends. In germline, CDR1 is MNHNS, CDR2 SASEGT. In nucleotides, the CDR3 is TGTGCCAGCAGTGAACGGCAGTTTGAGGGCACTGAAGCTTTCTTT. Protein sequence: CASSERQFEGTEAFF.

This chain uses TRBV12-3 or TRBV12-4 with TRBJ2-1; D perhaps matches TRBD1 (5 bases). The CDR3 is made up of 13 amino acids. The germline V and J ends were trimmed by 7 bases and 4 bases, with 11 bases remaining between them. In DNA, the CDR3 is TGTGCCAGCACCCCCCAGGGTTACAATGAGCAGTTCTTC. Translating gives CASTPQGYNEQFF.

This sequence joins TRBV9 and TRBJ1-2; TRBD1 matches at 7 bases. The CDR3 is 13 amino acids. The J segment lost 4 bases and the V segment lost 0 bases, leaving 0 bases of the junction unmatched. From germline, CDR1 is SGDLS and CDR2 YYNGEE. The CDR3 DNA sequence: TGTGCCAGCAGCGTAGACAGGGGCTATGGCTACACCTTC. Translation gives CASSVDRGYGYTF.

This clone was seen a few times. This sequence joins TRBV5-8 and TRBJ1-5, with no clear D. The CDR3 extends over 15 amino acids. Trimming removed 1 base at V and 6 bases at J, with 14 bases between. Per germline, CDR1 SGHTS and CDR2 YDEGEE. This chain's CDR3 is CASSLLIGVGQPQHF. CDR3 DNA: TGTGCCAGCAGCTTGTTAATCGGGGTGGGTCAGCCCCAGCATTTT. The variable domain in full, with the rest retrieved from reference TRBV5-8 and TRBJ1-5, is EAGVTQSPTHLIKTRGQQATLRCSPISGHTSVYWYQQALGLGLQFLLWYDEGEERNRGNFPPRFSGRQFPNYSSELNVNALELEDSALYLCASSLLIGVGQPQHFGDGTRLSIL.